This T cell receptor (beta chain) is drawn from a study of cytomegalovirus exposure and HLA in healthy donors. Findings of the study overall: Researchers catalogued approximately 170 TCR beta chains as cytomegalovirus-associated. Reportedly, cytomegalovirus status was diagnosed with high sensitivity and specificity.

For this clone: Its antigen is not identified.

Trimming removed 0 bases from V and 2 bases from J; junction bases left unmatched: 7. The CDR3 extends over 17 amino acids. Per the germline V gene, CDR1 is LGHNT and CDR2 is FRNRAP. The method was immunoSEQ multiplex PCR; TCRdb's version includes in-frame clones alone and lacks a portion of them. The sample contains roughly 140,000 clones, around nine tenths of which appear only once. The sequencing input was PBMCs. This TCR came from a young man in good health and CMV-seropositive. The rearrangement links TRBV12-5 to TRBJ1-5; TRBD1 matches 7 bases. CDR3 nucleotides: TGTGCTAGTGGTTTGGTACTGAGAGGGGGCGGCAATCAGCCCCAGCATTTT. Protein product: CASGLVLRGGGNQPQHF.